This T cell receptor (beta chain) was observed in a study of CD8 T cells in Susac syndrome. Study background: The sequenced Susac syndrome patients included five or six who had clinically active disease and roughly eight who were in remission.

Trimming pared 5 bases from V and 0 bases from J, leaving 10 bases between. CDR3 length: 14 residues. Germline V gene sequence: CDR1 SGHTA, CDR2 FQGNSA. Notes on the study in general: The study recognized that its TCR sequencing and HLA analysis covered a relatively small number of individuals.

The table lists this clonotype with a count of one. The target antigen is unknown. Random hexamers primed reverse transcription of about 0.45 to 1 ug RNA. The immunoSEQ assay covered 54 Vbeta and 13 Jbeta segments for CDR3. TCRdb itself ran the immunoSEQ multiplex PCR reads through MiXCR, one entry per CDR3 protein. The data hold approximately 210,000 distinct CDR3 sequences, with about 95% observed a single time. The receptor was derived from a human donor with Susac syndrome. Specimen: CD4+ T cells from PBMCs. The chain carries TRBV7-2 and TRBJ1-1; no firm D call. CDR3 region: CASSRESLNTEAFF. The CDR3 DNA reads as TGTGCCAGCAGCCGGGAATCTCTGAACACTGAAGCTTTCTTT.